These 4 T cell receptor beta chains came from one sample sequenced in a study of blood T cell repertoires in COVID-19. The protocol was immunoSEQ multiplex PCR, while the TCRdb copy is restricted to in-frame clones and leaves out a portion. This sample has about 130,000 clones; about 88% occur once, and the top ten carry approximately 18%. The sample consisted of peripheral blood. These receptor sequences come from a woman older than 75 with acute or convalescent COVID-19.

The rearrangement joins TRBV7-9 to TRBJ1-4, with TRBD1 matching over 9 bases. The CDR3 has 16 residues. From germline, CDR1 is SEHNR and CDR2 FQNEAQ (reference sequence). J gave up 10 bases and V 8 bases, and 17 bases lay outside the gene matches. The CDR3 loop reads CASARRTGVGEGKLFF. CDR3 sequence (DNA): TGTGCCAGCGCTCGCCGGACAGGGGTGGGAGAGGGAAAACTGTTTTTT.

The chain uses TRBV7-2 and TRBJ1-2; D not resolved. CDR3 length: 15 amino acids. Germline CDR1 SGHTA, CDR2 FQGNSA. The ends were cut back, 4 bases at V and 8 bases at J, with 20 bases in the middle. The CDR3 sequence: CASSWTPDGPGGYTF. The CDR3 bases are TGTGCCAGCAGCTGGACGCCCGACGGGCCGGGGGGCTACACCTTC. Using reference TRBV7-2 and TRBJ1-2 for the parts outside the CDR3, the full variable domain is GAGVSQSPSNKVTEKGKDVELRCDPISGHTALYWYRQSLGQGLEFLIYFQGNSAPDKSGLPSDRFSAERTGGSVSTLTIQRTQQEDSAVYLCASSWTPDGPGGYTFGSGTRLTVV.

The genes are TRBV5-1 and TRBJ2-1, with TRBD1 matching over 7 bases. The germline gives CDR1 SGHRS, CDR2 YFSETQ. With 3 bases clipped from V and 9 bases from J, the junction kept 9 bases outside the gene matches. The CDR3 has 14 residues. The CDR3 DNA reads TGCGCCAGCAGCTCGACAGGGAGTAGGTTTGAGCAGTTCTTC. Translation gives CASSSTGSRFEQFF.

This chain uses TRBV4-1 with TRBJ1-4, with D perhaps matching TRBD1 (5 bases). The CDR3 is 16 amino acids. The germline gives CDR1 MGHRA, CDR2 YSYEKL. Trimming pared 0 bases from V and 5 bases from J, leaving 13 bases between. The CDR3, as DNA: TGCGCCAGCAGCCAAGATGGAACAGGCCGAAATGAAAAACTGTTTTTT. Encoded protein: CASSQDGTGRNEKLFF.